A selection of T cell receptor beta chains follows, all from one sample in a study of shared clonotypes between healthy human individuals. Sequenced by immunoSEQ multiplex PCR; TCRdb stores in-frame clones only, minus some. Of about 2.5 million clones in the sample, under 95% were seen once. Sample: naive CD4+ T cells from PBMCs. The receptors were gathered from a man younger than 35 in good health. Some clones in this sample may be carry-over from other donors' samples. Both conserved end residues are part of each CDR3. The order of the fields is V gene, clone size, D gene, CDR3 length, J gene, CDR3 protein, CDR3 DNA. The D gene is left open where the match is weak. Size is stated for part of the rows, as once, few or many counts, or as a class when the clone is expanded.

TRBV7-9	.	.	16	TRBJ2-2	CASSFRTPKTPGELFF	TGTGCCAGCAGCTTCCGGACTCCTAAGACCCCCGGGGAGCTGTTTTTT
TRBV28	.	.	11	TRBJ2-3	CASSSGDTQYF	TGTGCCAGTAGCTCGGGGGATACGCAGTATTTT
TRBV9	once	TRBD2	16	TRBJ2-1	CASSVTGLAGASEQFF	TGTGCCAGCAGCGTAACCGGACTAGCGGGAGCTAGCGAGCAGTTCTTC
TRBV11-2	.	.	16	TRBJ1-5	CASSWSQVSSNQPQHF	TGTGCCAGCAGCTGGAGCCAGGTCAGTAGCAATCAGCCCCAGCATTTT
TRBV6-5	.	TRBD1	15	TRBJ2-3	CASSNRGLTTDTQYF	TGTGCCAGCAGTAACAGGGGGCTTACGACAGATACGCAGTATTTT
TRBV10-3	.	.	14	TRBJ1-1	CAISDQEANTEAFF	TGTGCCATCAGTGATCAGGAGGCGAACACTGAAGCTTTCTTT
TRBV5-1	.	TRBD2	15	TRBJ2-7	CASSMIAGVQNEQYF	TGCGCCAGCAGCATGATAGCGGGAGTGCAAAACGAGCAGTACTTC
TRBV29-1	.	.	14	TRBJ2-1	CSVEGGHSYNEQFF	TGCAGCGTTGAAGGGGGACACTCCTACAATGAGCAGTTCTTC
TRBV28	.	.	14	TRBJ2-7	CASSLSDTPYEQYF	TGTGCCAGCAGTTTATCCGATACTCCCTACGAGCAGTACTTC
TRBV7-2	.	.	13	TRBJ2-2	CASSLRVTGELFF	TGTGCCAGCAGCTTACGGGTTACCGGGGAGCTGTTTTTT
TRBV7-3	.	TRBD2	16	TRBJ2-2	CASSLDSLTSPGELFF	TGTGCCAGCAGCTTAGACTCCCTGACTAGCCCCGGGGAGCTGTTTTTT
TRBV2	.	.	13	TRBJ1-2	CASSVGHRSDYTF	TGTGCCAGCAGCGTAGGACACCGATCCGACTACACCTTC
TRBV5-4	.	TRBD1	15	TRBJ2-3	CASSSGQGFTDTQYF	TGTGCCAGCAGCTCGGGACAGGGATTCACAGATACGCAGTATTTT
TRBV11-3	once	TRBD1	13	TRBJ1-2	CASSLDRGQGYTF	TGTGCCAGCAGCTTGGACAGGGGACAGGGCTACACCTTC
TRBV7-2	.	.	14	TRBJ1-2	CASSLGAILEGYTF	TGTGCCAGCAGCTTAGGGGCAATACTGGAGGGCTACACCTTC
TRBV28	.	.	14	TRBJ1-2	CASSPRGGYYGYTF	TGTGCCAGCAGCCCGCGGGGAGGCTACTATGGCTACACCTTC
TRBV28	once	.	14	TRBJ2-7	CASSLIGSFYEQYF	TGTGCCAGCAGTTTAATCGGTTCCTTCTACGAGCAGTACTTC
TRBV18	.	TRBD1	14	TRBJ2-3	CASSGQGGPDTQYF	TGTGCCAGCTCAGGACAGGGGGGCCCAGATACGCAGTATTTT
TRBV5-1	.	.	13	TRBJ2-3	CASSLLYRDTQYF	TGCGCCAGCAGCTTGCTTTACCGGGATACGCAGTATTTT
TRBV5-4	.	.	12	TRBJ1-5	CASSLGNQPQHF	TGTGCCAGCAGCTTGGGAAATCAGCCCCAGCATTTT
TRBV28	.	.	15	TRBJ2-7	CASSSSGRASYEQYF	TGTGCCAGCAGTTCCTCTGGGCGAGCGTCCTACGAGCAGTACTTC
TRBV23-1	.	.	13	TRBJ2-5	CASSQWGVGTQYF	TGCGCCAGCAGTCAATGGGGGGTTGGGACCCAGTACTTC
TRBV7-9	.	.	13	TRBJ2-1	CASSLVWKNEQFF	TGTGCCAGCAGCTTAGTTTGGAAGAATGAGCAGTTCTTC
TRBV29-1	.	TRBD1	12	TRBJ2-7	CSVGQGSYEQYF	TGCAGCGTTGGACAGGGCTCCTACGAGCAGTACTTC
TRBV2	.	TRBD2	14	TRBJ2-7	CASRDSAGGGEQYF	TGTGCCAGCAGAGACTCAGCGGGAGGGGGCGAGCAGTACTTC
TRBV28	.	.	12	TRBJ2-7	CASDSGGREQYF	TGTGCCAGTGACTCAGGGGGGCGCGAGCAGTACTTC
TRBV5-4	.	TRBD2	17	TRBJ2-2	CASSFGSGSPGTGELFF	TGTGCCAGCAGCTTTGGTAGCGGGAGTCCTGGCACCGGGGAGCTGTTTTTT
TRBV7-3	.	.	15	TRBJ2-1	CASSLIGPSYNEQFF	TGTGCCAGCAGCTTAATTGGTCCTTCCTACAATGAGCAGTTCTTC
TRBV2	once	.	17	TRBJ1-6	CASSLPRGRSAGSPLHF	TGTGCCAGCAGTTTACCCCGGGGACGCTCGGCGGGCTCACCCCTCCACTTT
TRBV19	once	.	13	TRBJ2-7	CASSIDNFYEQYF	TGTGCCAGTAGTATAGACAACTTCTACGAGCAGTACTTC
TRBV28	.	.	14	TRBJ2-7	CASSPSGALHEQYF	TGTGCCAGCAGTCCATCAGGGGCGCTTCACGAGCAGTACTTC
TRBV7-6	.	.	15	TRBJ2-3	CASSQGRLNTDTQYF	TGTGCCAGCAGCCAGGGACGCCTTAACACAGATACGCAGTATTTT
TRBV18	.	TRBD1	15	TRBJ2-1	CASYRQQGALNEQFF	TGTGCCAGCTACCGGCAACAGGGGGCTTTAAATGAGCAGTTCTTC
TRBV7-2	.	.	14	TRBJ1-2	CASSQGSGNYGYTF	TGTGCCAGCAGCCAGGGGTCGGGAAACTATGGCTACACCTTC
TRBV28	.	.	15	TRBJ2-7	CASSLTSGPLHEQYF	TGTGCCAGCAGCTTGACCTCGGGACCCCTACACGAGCAGTACTTC
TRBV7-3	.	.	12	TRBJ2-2	CASSLNTGELFF	TGTGCCAGCAGCCTCAACACCGGGGAGCTGTTTTTT
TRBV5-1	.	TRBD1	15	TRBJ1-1	CASSLAPGGITEAFF	TGCGCCAGCAGCTTGGCCCCAGGGGGCATCACTGAAGCTTTCTTT